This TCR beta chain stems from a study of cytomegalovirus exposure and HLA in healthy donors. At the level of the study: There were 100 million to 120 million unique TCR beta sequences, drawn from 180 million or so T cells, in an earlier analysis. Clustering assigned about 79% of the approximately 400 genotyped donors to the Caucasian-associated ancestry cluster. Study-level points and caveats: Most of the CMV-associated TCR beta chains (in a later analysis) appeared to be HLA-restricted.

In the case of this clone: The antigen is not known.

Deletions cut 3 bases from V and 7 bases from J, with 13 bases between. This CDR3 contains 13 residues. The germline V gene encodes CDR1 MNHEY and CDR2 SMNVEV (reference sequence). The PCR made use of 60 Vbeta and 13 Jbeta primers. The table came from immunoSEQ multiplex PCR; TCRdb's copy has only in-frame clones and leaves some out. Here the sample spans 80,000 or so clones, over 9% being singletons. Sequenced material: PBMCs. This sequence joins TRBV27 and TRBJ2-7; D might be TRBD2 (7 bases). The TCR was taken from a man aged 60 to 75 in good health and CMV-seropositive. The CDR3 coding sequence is TGTGCCAGCAGTTTCGGGGGGCCGAGGGAGCAGTACTTC. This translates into CASSFGGPREQYF.